This TCR beta chain was sequenced during a study of blood T cells in healthy people across ages. The V and J ends lost 5 bases and 7 bases, in that order; junction bases with no gene match: 5. CDR3 length: 13 amino acids. Germline V lookup: CDR1 KGHDR, CDR2 SFDVKD. Together with a sample-barcoded 5' primer, a J-beta primer mix was included in a second PCR lasting about 6 to 11 cycles. Per sample, CDR3-containing paired-end reads numbered at least 3 million. TCRdb reprocessed the 5' RACE reads via MiXCR and lists one record per CDR3 protein. The sample contains 540,000 or so distinct CDR3 sequences, roughly 29% of which appear only once. This clonotype was counted between two and nine times.

The sequencing sample was made of blood. The genes are TRBV24-1 and TRBJ1-2, with 8 bases lining up with TRBD1. This clonotype was sampled from a woman in her seventies in good health. For the CDR3, the DNA is TGTGCCACCAGTGGACAGGGGATGGGTGGCTACACCTTC. Amino acid sequence: CATSGQGMGGYTF.